These T cell receptor beta chains were read from a single sample in a study of OX40 agonist ivuxolimab in advanced cancers. TCRdb keeps only in-frame clones here, not all; method: immunoSEQ multiplex PCR. Altogether 60,000 to 70,000 clones are present, 89% being singletons, with the ten largest covering about 12%. Sequenced here: CD4+ or CD8+ T cells sorted from blood, sampled in a trial of the OX40 agonist ivuxolimab. These receptors were collected from an adult with an advanced solid tumor such as melanoma, head and neck, liver or kidney cancer. Each CDR3 is given without its conserved first and last residue. Each record gives: V gene, J gene, CDR3 protein.

>TRBV19|TRBJ2-5
ASSIGSGIGETQY
>TRBV7-9|TRBJ2-1
ASQVPREETYNEQF
>TRBV25-1|TRBJ1-6
ASSPPGQGRAALH
>TRBV19|TRBJ1-1
ASSWGQNTEAF
>TRBV6-1|TRBJ2-1
ASSERTAYNEQF
>TRBV27|TRBJ2-5
ASSPGLAGGETQY
>TRBV29-1|TRBJ2-5
SVEGGQPLYQETQY
>TRBV27|TRBJ1-5
ASSLAGSNQPQH
>TRBV7-6|TRBJ2-3
ASSLWGTDTQY
>TRBV9|TRBJ2-3
ASSVLTGHTDTQY
>TRBV11-2|TRBJ2-3
ASSFIAWTSGTDTQY
>TRBV2|TRBJ2-2
ASSEIGDGELF
>TRBV7-6|TRBJ2-7
ASSPQAGAEQY
>TRBV19|TRBJ2-2
ASSRGLSPGELF
>TRBV9|TRBJ2-7
ASSVLDDAYEQY
>TRBV9|TRBJ2-3
ASSVESGGKDTQY
>TRBV28|TRBJ1-1
ASSFRTEAF
>TRBV28|TRBJ2-7
ASSRELSYEQY
>TRBV4-2|TRBJ2-7
ASSQGRGTGLYEQY
>TRBV15|TRBJ1-1
ATSRHGTEAF
>TRBV28|TRBJ1-2
ASSWDRAYGYT
>TRBV5-1|TRBJ2-1
ASSLGESSYNEQF
>TRBV5-1|TRBJ1-6
ASSLAESSYNSPLH
>TRBV6-5|TRBJ2-7
ASSSNYEQY
>TRBV10-2|TRBJ2-3
ASSTGLVTDTQY
>TRBV27|TRBJ2-1
ASSLGQPEEQF
>TRBV6-6|TRBJ2-1
ASSTGGPEQF
>TRBV18|TRBJ2-6
ASSPLPGLSGANVLT
>TRBV7-2|TRBJ1-2
ASSGALGLGGYT
>TRBV4-1|TRBJ1-2
ASSQVIGTGVGYT
>TRBV7-9|TRBJ2-2
ASSLGGNTGELF
>TRBV5-1|TRBJ2-7
ASSLGRAAYEQY
>TRBV16|TRBJ2-7
ASSHGTAYEQY
>TRBV2|TRBJ1-5
ASSEYSYSNQPQH
>TRBV29-1|TRBJ2-3
SVGGQTSTDTQY
>TRBV27|TRBJ2-1
ASSSTVGRSYNEQF
>TRBV30|TRBJ2-7
AWTDSSYEQY
>TRBV30|TRBJ2-7
AWSIMAGQYEQY
>TRBV9|TRBJ2-1
ASSLRGLESQGEQF